The clone carrying this T cell receptor delta chain is deemed medium-sized. A far larger clone is just one base off, so this is likely a read error. TCRdb reprocessed the RT-PCR reads through CATT. The table lists some 1,600 delta-chain clones, roughly 45% of them singletons. The data derive from a study of gamma-delta T cells after stem cell transplantation. The V segment lost 3 bases and the J segment 1 base; nucleotides outside the gene matches: 29. The CDR3 is 25 residues long. CDR1 is GEAIGNYY and CDR2 is EKD in the germline V gene. The TCR comes from a human donor. It is not recorded whose cells these are; they may come from a transplant donor. The sequencing sample was made of gamma-delta T cells. The chain recombines TRDV2 with TRDJ3, with TRDD3 matching over 7 bases. CDR3: CACDAVSGWGTPLRLSSWDTRQMFF. The CDR3 DNA follows: TGTGCCTGTGACGCCGTGAGTGGATGGGGGACCCCGCTTCGTTTATCGTCCTGGGACACCCGACAGATGTTTTTC.